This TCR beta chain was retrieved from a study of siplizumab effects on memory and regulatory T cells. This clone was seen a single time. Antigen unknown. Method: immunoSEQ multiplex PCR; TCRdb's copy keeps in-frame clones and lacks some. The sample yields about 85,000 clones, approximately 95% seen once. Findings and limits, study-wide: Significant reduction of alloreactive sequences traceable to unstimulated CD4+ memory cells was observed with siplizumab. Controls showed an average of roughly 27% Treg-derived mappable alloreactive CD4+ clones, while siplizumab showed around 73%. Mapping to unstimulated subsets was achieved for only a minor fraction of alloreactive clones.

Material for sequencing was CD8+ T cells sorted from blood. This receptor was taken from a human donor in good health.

In DNA, the CDR3 is TGTGCCAGTAGTATCTGGGAGGGGAGTCGAGGCGAGCAGTACTTC. Residues: CASSIWEGSRGEQYF. This sequence joins TRBV19 and TRBJ2-7, with TRBD2 identical over 7 bases. This CDR3 has 15 residues. V dropped 3 bases and J dropped 6; count of bases not matched to a gene: 11. The germline CDR1 and CDR2 sequences are LNHDA and SQIVND (reference sequence).